This passage covers 8 T cell receptor beta chains from one sample sequenced in a study of cytomegalovirus exposure and HLA in healthy donors. Primers for the PCR totalled 60 Vbeta and 13 Jbeta. Sequencing used immunoSEQ multiplex PCR; TCRdb keeps in-frame clones, though not all of them. Here the sample spans 150,000 to 200,000 clones, 65% to 85% being singletons. The specimen sequenced was PBMCs. The source of these receptors is a boy aged 2 to 10 in good health and CMV-seronegative.

The J gene is TRBJ2-6, the V gene TRBV19; no definite D call. The CDR3 runs to 18 residues. Trimming pared 7 bases from V and 0 bases from J, leaving 19 bases between. Per the germline V gene, CDR1 is LNHDA and CDR2 is SQIVND (reference sequence). Here the CDR3 DNA reads TGTGCCAGTACCGATCGGAGTCCTACCCTCTCTGGGGCCAACGTCCTGACTTTC. It yields the protein CASTDRSPTLSGANVLTF.

V usage is TRBV4-1 and J usage is TRBJ1-6; TRBD1 matches 7 bases. The germline gives CDR1 MGHRA, CDR2 YSYEKL. V dropped 3 bases and J dropped 8; count of bases not matched to a gene: 7. The CDR3 runs to 15 residues. Here the CDR3 reads CASSHSAQGYSPLHF. CDR3 coding DNA: TGCGCCAGCAGCCATTCGGCACAGGGGTATTCACCCCTCCACTTT.

The chain has TRBV11-1 and TRBJ2-5, with D perhaps TRBD1 (5 bases). V lost 4 bases and J lost 1, with 10 bases in between. Germline CDR1 reads SGHAT; CDR2 reads FQDESV (reference sequence). The CDR3 extends over 14 amino acids. The CDR3 loop reads CASSSLDSQETQYF. DNA of the CDR3: TGTGCCAGCAGCTCGCTAGACAGCCAAGAGACCCAGTACTTC.

The chain is built from TRBV4-3 and TRBJ1-5, with D possibly matching TRBD1 (5 bases). CDR3 length: 20 amino acids. Germline V gene lookup returns CDR1 LGHNA and CDR2 YSLEER. V lost 2 bases and J lost 0, with 23 bases in between. The CDR3 sequence: CASSQLGPKGSGYSNQPQHF. Here the CDR3 DNA reads TGCGCCAGCAGCCAATTAGGGCCAAAAGGGTCAGGGTATAGCAATCAGCCCCAGCATTTT.

This chain uses TRBV19 with TRBJ1-2; D gene unclear. The CDR3 totals 15 residues. Germline V gene data show CDR1 as LNHDA and CDR2 as SQIVND (reference sequence). The V and J ends lost 6 bases and 4 bases respectively, with 18 bases between them. The CDR3: CASSFTRAAAYGYTF. The CDR3 DNA reads TGTGCCAGTAGCTTTACTAGAGCCGCAGCCTATGGCTACACCTTC. Looking up the rest from reference TRBV19 and TRBJ1-2 gives the full variable domain: DGGITQSPKYLFRKEGQNVTLSCEQNLNHDAMYWYRQDPGQGLRLIYYSQIVNDFQKGDIAEGYSVSREKKESFPLTVTSAQKNPTAFYLCASSFTRAAAYGYTFGSGTRLTVV.

The V and J genes are TRBV7-2 and TRBJ2-4; TRBD2 aligns across 14 bases. The length of the CDR3 is 16 residues. Germline CDR1 reads SGHTA; CDR2 reads FQGNSA. V was clipped by 4 bases and J by 6 bases; unmatched bases: 5. DNA of the CDR3: TGTGCCAGCAGCTCGATGGGGACTAGCGGGGGAAACATTCAGTACTTC. Amino acid sequence: CASSSMGTSGGNIQYF.

J is TRBJ2-7 and V is TRBV6-1; 7 nucleotides align to TRBD1. The germline V gene has CDR1 MNHNS and CDR2 SASEGT. J gave up 4 bases and V 6 bases, and 6 bases lay outside the gene matches. CDR3 length: 13 residues. In DNA form, the CDR3 reads TGTGCCAGCAGGGAGACAGGGTATTACGAGCAGTACTTC. Translation: CASRETGYYEQYF.

This clone was recorded only once. The chain combines TRBV2 with TRBJ2-7, with 8 bases fitting TRBD1. Germline V CDR1 and CDR2: SNHLY, FYNNEI. The CDR3 is 14 residues long. V dropped 7 bases and J dropped 2; count of bases not matched to a gene: 7. CDR3 in DNA: TGTGCCAGCACCAAGGACAGGGCGACCTACGAGCAGTACTTC. Its protein is CASTKDRATYEQYF.